The sequence of this T cell receptor beta chain was determined in a study of cytomegalovirus exposure and HLA in healthy donors. About the research overall: The Caucasian-associated ancestry cluster held around 81% of 350 to 450 genotyped donors.

The PCR contained 60 Vbeta and 13 Jbeta primers. Sequenced by immunoSEQ multiplex PCR; TCRdb stores in-frame clones only, minus some. The sample consists of tens of thousands of clones, 80% of them appearing once. This CDR3 comprises 15 residues. The V and J ends lost 5 bases and 0 bases respectively, with 11 bases between them. Germline V gene data show CDR1 as SGHRS and CDR2 as YFSETQ. The TCR sequence derives from a male donor in good health and CMV-seronegative. The material sequenced was PBMCs. V is TRBV5-1 and J is TRBJ1-4; D may be TRBD1 (6 bases). CDR3 DNA: TGCGCCAGCAGAACAGGGACATCAACTAATGAAAAACTGTTTTTT. Translation gives CASRTGTSTNEKLFF.